This TCR beta chain was retrieved from a study of CD8 T cells in Susac syndrome. An amount of RNA that ranged from roughly 0.5 to 1 ug was reverse transcribed with random hexamers. The amplification used immunoSEQ multiplex PCR on TCR beta CDR3; it spanned 54 Vbeta and 13 Jbeta. TCRdb re-called the immunoSEQ multiplex PCR reads through MiXCR, storing one row per CDR3 protein. The repertoire holds about 140,000 distinct CDR3 sequences, with 85% to 95% as singletons. The table lists this clonotype with a count of one. Sequencing of TCR beta covered CD8+ and CD4+ T cells obtained from blood. TEMRA cells were enriched by FACS, and CD4+ and CD8+ T cells were negatively isolated. The CDR3 is made up of 13 amino acids. CDR1 and CDR2 (germline): DFQATT, SNEGSKA (reference sequence).

The sample taken for sequencing was CD4+ T cells from PBMCs. This chain links TRBV20-1 with TRBJ1-5; 7 bases are a match to TRBD1. This clonotype was sampled from a human donor with multiple sclerosis. Here the CDR3 DNA reads TGCGAAGACCGGGACAGAGGCAATCAGCCCCAGCATTTT. Translated, it gives CEDRDRGNQPQHF.